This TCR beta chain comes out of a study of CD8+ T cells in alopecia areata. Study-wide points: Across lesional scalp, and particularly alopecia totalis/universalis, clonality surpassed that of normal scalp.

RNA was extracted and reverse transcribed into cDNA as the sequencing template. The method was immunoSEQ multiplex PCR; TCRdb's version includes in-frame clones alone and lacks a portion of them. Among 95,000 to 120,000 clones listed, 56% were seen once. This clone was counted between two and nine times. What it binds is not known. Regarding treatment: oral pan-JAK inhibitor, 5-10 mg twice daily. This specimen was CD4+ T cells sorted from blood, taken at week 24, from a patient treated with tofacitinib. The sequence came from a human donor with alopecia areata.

DNA for the CDR3: TGTGCCAGCAGCTTGGGTAGCAGGGAATGGTATTCACCCCTCCACTTT. This sequence encodes CASSLGSREWYSPLHF. V usage is TRBV5-6 and J usage is TRBJ1-6; the D gene is possibly TRBD1 (5 bases). V was pared by 0 bases and J by 8 bases, with 15 bases between. The CDR3 is 16 amino acids. Germline loops: CDR1 SGHDT, CDR2 YYEEEE.